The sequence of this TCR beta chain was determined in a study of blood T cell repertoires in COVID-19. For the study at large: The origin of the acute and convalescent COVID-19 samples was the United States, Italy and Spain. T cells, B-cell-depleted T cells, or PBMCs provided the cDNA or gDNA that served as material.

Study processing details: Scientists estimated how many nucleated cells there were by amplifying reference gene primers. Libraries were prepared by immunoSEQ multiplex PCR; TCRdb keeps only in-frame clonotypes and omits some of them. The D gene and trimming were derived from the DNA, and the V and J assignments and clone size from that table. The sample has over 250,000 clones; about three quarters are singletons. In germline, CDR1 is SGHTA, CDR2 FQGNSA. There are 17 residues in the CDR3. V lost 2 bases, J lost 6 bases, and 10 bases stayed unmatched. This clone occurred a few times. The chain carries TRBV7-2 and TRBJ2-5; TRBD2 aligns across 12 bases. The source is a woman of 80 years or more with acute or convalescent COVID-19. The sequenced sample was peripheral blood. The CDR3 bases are TGTGCCAGCAGCTTAAGTGCTAGCGGGGGGGCTGGGAAGACCCAGTACTTC. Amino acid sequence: CASSLSASGGAGKTQYF.